This T cell receptor beta chain is drawn from a study of blood T cell repertoires in COVID-19. About the study: Specimens from acute and convalescent COVID-19 originated in the United States, Italy and Spain.

How the authors handled the data: The assay estimated nucleated cells by amplifying reference gene primers. Profiling relied on immunoSEQ multiplex PCR, and the TCRdb table lists in-frame clones only, not all of them. The DNA gave D and trimming, while V, J and clone size come from that table. The table records 310,000 or so clones, about 90% of them present only once. The receptor's source is a man between 18 and 29 years old who had recovered from COVID-19. Sequenced material: peripheral blood.

CDR3 in DNA: TGTGCCAGCAGCTTAGGTTTGGTAGACAGACGCACCGGGGAGCTGTTTTTT. Encoded protein: CASSLGLVDRRTGELFF. J is TRBJ2-2 and V is TRBV7-2, with a possible D match to TRBD1 (5 bases). From germline, CDR1 is SGHTA and CDR2 FQGNSA. The length of the CDR3 is 17 residues. The germline V and J ends were trimmed by 1 base and 4 bases, with 16 bases remaining between them. The whole variable domain, remainder taken from reference TRBV7-2 and TRBJ2-2, is GAGVSQSPSNKVTEKGKDVELRCDPISGHTALYWYRQSLGQGLEFLIYFQGNSAPDKSGLPSDRFSAERTGGSVSTLTIQRTQQEDSAVYLCASSLGLVDRRTGELFFGEGSRLTVL.